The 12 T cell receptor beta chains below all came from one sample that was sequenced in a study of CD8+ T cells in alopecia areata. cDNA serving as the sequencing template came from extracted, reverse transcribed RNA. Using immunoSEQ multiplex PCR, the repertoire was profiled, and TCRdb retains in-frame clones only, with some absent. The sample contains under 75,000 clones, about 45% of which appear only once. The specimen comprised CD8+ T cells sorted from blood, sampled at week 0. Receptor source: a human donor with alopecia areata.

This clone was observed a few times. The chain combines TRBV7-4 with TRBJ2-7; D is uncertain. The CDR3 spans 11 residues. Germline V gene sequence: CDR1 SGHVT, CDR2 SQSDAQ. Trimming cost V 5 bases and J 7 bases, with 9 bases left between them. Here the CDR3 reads CASSEEEEQYF. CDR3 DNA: TGTGCCAGCAGCGAGGAAGAGGAGCAGTACTTC.

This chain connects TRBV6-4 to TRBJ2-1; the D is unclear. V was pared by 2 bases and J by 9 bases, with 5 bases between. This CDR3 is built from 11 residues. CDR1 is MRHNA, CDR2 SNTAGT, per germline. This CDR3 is CASSDHGEQFF. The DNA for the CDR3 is TGTGCCAGCAGTGACCATGGTGAGCAGTTCTTC.

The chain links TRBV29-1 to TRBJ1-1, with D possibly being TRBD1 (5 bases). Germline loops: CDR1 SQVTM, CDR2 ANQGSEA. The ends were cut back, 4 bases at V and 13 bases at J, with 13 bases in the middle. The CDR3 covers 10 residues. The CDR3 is CSVVGGAHFF. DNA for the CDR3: TGCAGCGTTGTTGGGGGAGCGCATTTCTTT.

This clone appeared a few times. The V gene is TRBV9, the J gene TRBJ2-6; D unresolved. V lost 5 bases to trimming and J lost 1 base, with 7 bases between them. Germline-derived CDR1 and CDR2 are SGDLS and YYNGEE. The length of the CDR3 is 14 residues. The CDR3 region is CASRGISGANVLTF. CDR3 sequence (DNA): TGTGCCAGCAGAGGGATATCTGGGGCCAACGTCCTGACTTTC.

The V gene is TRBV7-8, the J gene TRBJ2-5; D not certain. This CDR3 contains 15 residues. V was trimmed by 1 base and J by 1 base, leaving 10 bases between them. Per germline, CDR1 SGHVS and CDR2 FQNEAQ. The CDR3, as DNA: TGTGCCAGCAGCTTAGATTGGCAGACCCAAGAGACCCAGTACTTC. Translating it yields CASSLDWQTQETQYF.

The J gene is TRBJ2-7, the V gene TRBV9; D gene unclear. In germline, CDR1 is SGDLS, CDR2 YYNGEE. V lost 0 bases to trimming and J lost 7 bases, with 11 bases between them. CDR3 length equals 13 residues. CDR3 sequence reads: CASSVGYGVEQYF. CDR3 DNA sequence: TGTGCCAGCAGCGTAGGATATGGGGTTGAGCAGTACTTC.

The CDR3 DNA reads TGCGCCAGCAGCCTAAGGGGTGTACGCACAGATACGCAGTATTTT. Translation: CASSLRGVRTDTQYF. The chain uses TRBV23-1 and TRBJ2-3, with D possibly TRBD1 on 5 matching bases. TRBV23-1 is flagged as an ORF with uncertain function. V lost 6 bases and J 1 base, leaving 14 bases between the germline ends. The CDR3 is 15 amino acids.

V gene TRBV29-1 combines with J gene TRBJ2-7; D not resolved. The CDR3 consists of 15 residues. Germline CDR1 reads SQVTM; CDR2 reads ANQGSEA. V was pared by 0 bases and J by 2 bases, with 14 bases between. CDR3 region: CSVEDPLQSTYEQYF. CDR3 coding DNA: TGCAGCGTTGAAGATCCCTTACAGAGCACCTACGAGCAGTACTTC.

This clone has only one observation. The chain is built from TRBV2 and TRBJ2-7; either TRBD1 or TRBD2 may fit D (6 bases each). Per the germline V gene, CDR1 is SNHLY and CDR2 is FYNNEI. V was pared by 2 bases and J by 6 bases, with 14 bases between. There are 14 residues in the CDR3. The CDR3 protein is CASSELRGGGEQYF. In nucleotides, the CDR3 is TGTGCCAGCAGTGAACTCAGGGGAGGCGGCGAGCAGTACTTC.

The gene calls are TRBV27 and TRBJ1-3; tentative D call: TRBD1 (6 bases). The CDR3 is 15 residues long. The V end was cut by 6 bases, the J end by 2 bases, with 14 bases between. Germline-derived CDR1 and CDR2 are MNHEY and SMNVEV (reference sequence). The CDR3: CASREGGPAGNTIYF. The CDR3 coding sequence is TGTGCCAGCAGGGAGGGGGGTCCCGCTGGAAACACCATATATTTT.

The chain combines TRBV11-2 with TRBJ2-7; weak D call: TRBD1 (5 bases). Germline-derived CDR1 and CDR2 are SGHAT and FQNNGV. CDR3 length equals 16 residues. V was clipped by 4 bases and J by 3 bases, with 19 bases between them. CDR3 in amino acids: CASSSAHAGFLYEQYF. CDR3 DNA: TGTGCCAGCAGCTCAGCTCACGCAGGGTTTCTCTACGAGCAGTACTTC.

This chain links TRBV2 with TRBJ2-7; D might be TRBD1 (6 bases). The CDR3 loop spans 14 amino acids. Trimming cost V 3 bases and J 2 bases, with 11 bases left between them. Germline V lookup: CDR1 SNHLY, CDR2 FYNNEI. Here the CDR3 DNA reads TGTGCCAGCAGTGACCCCGGACAGACCTACGAGCAGTACTTC. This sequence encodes CASSDPGQTYEQYF.